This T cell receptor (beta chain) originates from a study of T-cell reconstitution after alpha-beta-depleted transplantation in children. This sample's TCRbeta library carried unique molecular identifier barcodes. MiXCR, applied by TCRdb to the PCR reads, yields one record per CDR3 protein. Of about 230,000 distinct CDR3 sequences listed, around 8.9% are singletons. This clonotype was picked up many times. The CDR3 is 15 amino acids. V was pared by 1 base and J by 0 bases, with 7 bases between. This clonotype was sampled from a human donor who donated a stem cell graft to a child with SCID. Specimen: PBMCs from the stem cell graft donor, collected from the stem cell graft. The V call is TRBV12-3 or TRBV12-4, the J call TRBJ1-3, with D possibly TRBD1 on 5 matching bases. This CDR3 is CASSLGGGSGNTIYF. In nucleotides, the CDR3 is TGTGCCAGCAGTTTAGGGGGGGGCTCTGGAAACACCATATATTTT.